Shown below are 10 T cell receptor beta chains from a single sample sequenced in a study of T-cell memory formation after mild COVID-19. TCRdb reprocessed the 5' RACE reads via MiXCR and lists one record per CDR3 protein. Of fewer than 250,000 distinct CDR3 sequences listed, over 9.5% are singletons. The specimen sequenced was PBMCs or a T cell subset sorted from them (not recorded which). These TCRs come from a young man who had mild COVID-19 (a few samples of this study predate the infection). Cell type and time point are not known.

The table lists this clonotype with a few counts. This sequence joins TRBV18 and TRBJ2-4; D possibly corresponds to TRBD1 (5 bases). V gave up 0 bases and J gave up 2 bases, with 8 bases separating them. CDR3 length equals 15 residues. CDR1 is KGHSH, CDR2 LQKENI, per germline. CDR3 amino acids: CASSPPAGTKNIQYF. For the CDR3, the DNA is TGTGCCAGCTCACCACCTGCAGGGACCAAAAACATTCAGTACTTC.

This clonotype was recorded a few times. The chain carries TRBV27 and TRBJ2-1; possible D gene TRBD1, 5 bases. V was trimmed by 5 bases and J by 8 bases, leaving 22 bases between them. The CDR3 is 16 residues long. Germline V gene data show CDR1 as MNHEY and CDR2 as SMNVEV (reference sequence). CDR3 sequence (DNA): TGTGCCAGCAGTCCCGTAAACCCACGAGCACAGGATGAGCAGTTCTTC. Translation gives CASSPVNPRAQDEQFF.

J is TRBJ1-2 and V is TRBV7-2; a weak D match, TRBD1 (6 bases). CDR3 length equals 13 residues. V was pared by 4 bases and J by 6 bases, with 12 bases between. CDR1 is SGHTA and CDR2 is FQGNSA in the germline V gene. CDR3 sequence reads: CASSSSGVDGYTF. Written as DNA, the CDR3 is TGTGCCAGCAGCTCCTCAGGGGTGGATGGCTACACCTTC.

In this sample, this clonotype turned up a few times. The V gene is TRBV7-2, the J gene TRBJ2-1; TRBD1 agrees at 7 bases. The CDR3 loop spans 16 amino acids. Germline loops: CDR1 SGHTA, CDR2 FQGNSA. V shed 0 bases and J 7 bases; nucleotides not matched to a gene: 9. The CDR3 DNA follows: TGTGCCAGCAGCTTAGCGAAGGCAGGGGGAAGGAATGAGCAGTTCTTC. This gives the protein CASSLAKAGGRNEQFF.

A few counts support this clonotype. The chain is built from TRBV20-1 and TRBJ2-7; 7 nucleotides align to TRBD2. Germline values: CDR1 DFQATT, CDR2 SNEGSKA (reference sequence). Trimming took 3 bases from V and 6 from J; bases not matched to a gene: 8. The length of the CDR3 is 13 residues. CDR3 sequence reads: CSASPTSRSEQYF. The CDR3 DNA follows: TGCAGTGCTAGCCCGACTAGCCGGAGCGAGCAGTACTTC.

The chain has TRBV10-3 and TRBJ2-3; D is tentatively TRBD1 or TRBD2 (5 bases each). CDR3 length: 14 residues. Trimming cost V 9 bases and J 3 bases, with 16 bases left between them. Germline assignment: CDR1 ENHRY and CDR2 SYGVKD. Here the CDR3 reads CAITPGKGTDTQYF. CDR3 DNA: TGTGCCATTACTCCGGGGAAGGGGACAGATACGCAGTATTTT.

This clonotype was found a few times. The rearrangement uses TRBV20-1 and TRBJ2-5; D may correspond to TRBD1 or TRBD2 (5 bases each). The V gene lost 5 bases and the J gene lost 2 bases, with 12 bases spanning the gap. This CDR3 comprises 13 residues. Germline CDR1 DFQATT, CDR2 SNEGSKA (reference sequence). CDR3 in amino acids: CSAHGTDQETQYF. The CDR3 DNA is TGCAGTGCTCACGGGACGGATCAAGAGACCCAGTACTTC.

This clonotype was picked up many times. V is TRBV5-1 and J is TRBJ2-3; no firm D call. This CDR3 spans 15 amino acids. The V gene lost 3 bases and the J gene lost 2 bases, with 13 bases spanning the gap. CDR1 and CDR2 from the germline V gene are SGHRS and YFSETQ. The chain's CDR3 is CASSSRADHTDTQYF. In DNA, the CDR3 is TGCGCCAGCAGCTCTAGAGCAGACCACACAGATACGCAGTATTTT.

This clonotype was seen a few times. This rearrangement joins TRBV29-1 to TRBJ2-2; perhaps TRBD1 as D (6 bases). This CDR3 has 15 amino acids. Germline assignment: CDR1 SQVTM and CDR2 ANQGSEA. V was clipped by 6 bases and J by 4 bases, with 18 bases between them. The CDR3 DNA sequence: TGCAGCGTGATTCAGGGGCGAGGGAGCACCGGGGAGCTGTTTTTT. This codes for CSVIQGRGSTGELFF.

V usage is TRBV4-1 and J usage is TRBJ2-3; 14 bases match TRBD2. The V gene end was trimmed by 0 bases and the J gene end by 7 bases; junction bases not matched to a gene: 3. The germline CDR1 and CDR2 sequences are MGHRA and YSYEKL. The CDR3 loop spans 16 amino acids. CDR3 nucleotides: TGCGCCAGCAGCCAAGACGGACTAGCGGGGGGACATACGCAGTATTTT. This codes for CASSQDGLAGGHTQYF.